This entry concerns a single T cell receptor (beta chain). The sample originates from a study of blood T cell repertoires in COVID-19. Overall study: The analysed material was cDNA or gDNA that came from T cells, B-cell-depleted T cells, or PBMCs.

The assay was immunoSEQ multiplex PCR, and TCRdb's table has in-frame clones only and misses some. The data show 250,000 to 350,000 clones, about nine tenths seen once. Seattle's cohort entered during active infection and was followed longitudinally. This TCR was recovered from a woman aged 30 to 39 with COVID-19, enrolled during active disease. Sequenced sample: peripheral blood.

The CDR3 loop reads CATSDPTGEVTDTQYF. The CDR3 region has the DNA TGTGCCACCAGTGATCCGACAGGGGAGGTCACAGATACGCAGTATTTT. V usage is TRBV24-1 and J usage is TRBJ2-3; 8 bases match TRBD1. J lost 2 bases, V lost 3 bases, and 6 bases had no gene match. The CDR3 loop spans 16 amino acids. The germline V gene encodes CDR1 KGHDR and CDR2 SFDVKD.